A single sample is the source of the 20 T cell receptor beta chains below, sequenced in a study of human T cells and chemical hapten exposure. Stated time point: patch test 2, 6 weeks after DPC sensitization. Treatment noted: therapeutic diphenylcyclopropenone sensitization with weekly scalp DPC. TCRdb reprocessed the RACE reads with MiXCR, giving one entry per CDR3 protein. The table has approximately 84,000 distinct CDR3 sequences, 11% seen once. Material: whole blood, obtained in connection with sensitization to the hapten diphenylcyclopropenone (DPC). These receptors all stem from a man younger than 35 with alopecia areata. Some clones in this sample may be carry-over from other donors' samples.

This clonotype was detected only a few times. The chain combines TRBV7-8 with TRBJ2-5, with a weak D call TRBD2 (5 bases). CDR1 SGHVS and CDR2 FQNEAQ come from the germline V gene. Trimming pared 5 bases from V and 2 bases from J, leaving 12 bases between. The CDR3 contains 14 residues. The CDR3 nucleotides are TGTGCCAGCAGCCGCCGAGAGGGACAAGAGACCCAGTACTTC. Its translation is CASSRREGQETQYF.

This clonotype was found many times. The chain is built from TRBV5-4 and TRBJ1-2; D gene uncertain. Trimming shortened V by 8 bases and J by 5 bases, and 16 bases separated the two germline ends. The length of the CDR3 is 13 residues. Per the germline V gene, CDR1 is SGHNT and CDR2 is YYREEE (reference sequence). The CDR3 loop reads CASSTDGFYGYTF. The CDR3 DNA follows: TGTGCCAGTTCTACCGACGGATTTTATGGCTACACCTTC.

The chain couples TRBV28 to TRBJ2-7, with D perhaps TRBD1 or TRBD2 (6 bases each). V lost 2 bases to trimming and J lost 6 bases, with 14 bases between them. Per germline, CDR1 MDHEN and CDR2 SYDVKM. The CDR3 length is 14 residues. The CDR3 DNA is TGTGCCAGCAGTTTAGGGGGGCTGGGTCGCGAGCAGTACTTC. It codes for CASSLGGLGREQYF.

This clonotype was recorded many times. This sequence joins TRBV7-9 and TRBJ2-5; D ambiguous. CDR3 length: 15 residues. V lost 3 bases, J lost 5 bases, and 16 bases lay in between. Per the germline V gene, CDR1 is SEHNR and CDR2 is FQNEAQ (reference sequence). This chain's CDR3 is CASSFSGRSWETQYF. In DNA form, the CDR3 reads TGTGCCAGCAGCTTCTCCGGCAGGTCCTGGGAGACCCAGTACTTC.

This clonotype was observed at least ten times. The chain combines TRBV29-1 with TRBJ1-2, with D perhaps matching TRBD1 (5 bases). CDR1 SQVTM and CDR2 ANQGSEA come from the germline V gene. The CDR3 runs to 14 residues. The CDR3 protein is CSTPQGEVNYGYTF. CDR3 DNA: TGCAGTACCCCCCAGGGAGAGGTGAACTATGGCTACACCTTC.

V and J are TRBV25-1 and TRBJ2-5, with D possibly matching TRBD1 (5 bases). The CDR3 has 12 amino acids. Germline-derived CDR1 and CDR2 are MGHDK and SYGVNS. Between the trimmed V and J ends, which lost 10 bases and 7 bases, there was a span of 16 bases. The CDR3 region has the DNA TGTGCCACCAGGGAAGGGTTGGGGACCCAGTACTTC. Its translation: CATREGLGTQYF.

There are many counts of this clonotype. The chain couples TRBV6-5 to TRBJ2-1; TRBD1 might be the D (5 bases). This CDR3 spans 14 amino acids. The germline V gene has CDR1 MNHEY and CDR2 SVGAGI. Between the trimmed V and J ends, which lost 5 bases and 6 bases, there was a span of 14 bases. The CDR3 loop reads CASSLLGPGNEQFF. The CDR3 DNA reads TGTGCCAGCAGTCTTCTGGGGCCCGGCAATGAGCAGTTCTTC.

This clonotype was detected a few times. The chain carries TRBV28 and TRBJ1-5; 7 positions agree with TRBD1. The J segment lost 4 bases and the V segment lost 7 bases, leaving 10 bases of the junction unmatched. Germline values: CDR1 MDHEN, CDR2 SYDVKM. The CDR3 loop spans 15 amino acids. This chain's CDR3 is CASTGGDMRNQPQHF. Here the CDR3 DNA reads TGTGCCAGCACAGGGGGTGATATGAGGAATCAGCCCCAGCATTTT.

This clonotype was recorded at least ten times. The chain uses TRBV7-2 and TRBJ2-7, with 8 positions matching TRBD1. Germline CDR1 and CDR2: SGHTA and FQGNSA. The V gene end was trimmed by 6 bases and the J gene end by 1 base; junction bases not matched to a gene: 5. The CDR3 totals 14 residues. The CDR3 DNA reads as TGTGCCAGCAGGCCGGGACAGGAGTCCTACGAGCAGTACTTC. Protein: CASRPGQESYEQYF.

This sequence joins TRBV12-3 or TRBV12-4 and TRBJ2-1; maybe TRBD2 (5 bases). Deletions cut 5 bases from V and 8 bases from J, with 13 bases between. The CDR3 has 13 residues. Here the CDR3 DNA reads TGTGCCAGCAGTGAAGTAGCGAGCTATGAGCAGTTCTTC. Translation gives CASSEVASYEQFF.

This clonotype came up a few times. The V gene is TRBV7-2, the J gene TRBJ1-4, with D perhaps matching TRBD1 (6 bases). Trimming shortened V by 5 bases and J by 4 bases, and 14 bases separated the two germline ends. CDR1 is SGHTA and CDR2 is FQGNSA in the germline V gene. The CDR3 is 15 amino acids. The CDR3 loop is CASSRAGALNEKLFF. CDR3 sequence (DNA): TGTGCCAGCAGCAGAGCAGGGGCCCTTAATGAAAAACTGTTTTTT.

This clonotype has more than one count but fewer than ten. The rearrangement uses TRBV29-1 and TRBJ2-7; D possibly corresponds to TRBD2 (5 bases). The CDR3 runs 14 residues. The V and J ends lost 0 bases and 1 base respectively, with 10 bases between them. Looked up from germline, CDR1 is SQVTM and CDR2 is ANQGSEA. The CDR3 DNA reads as TGCAGCGTTGAAGATCGCGGGCAGTCCTACGAGCAGTACTTC. Its protein product is CSVEDRGQSYEQYF.

The chain recombines TRBV20-1 with TRBJ2-5; the D gene is possibly TRBD2 (6 bases). The CDR3 length is 14 residues. The V end was cut by 4 bases, the J end by 1 base, with 13 bases between. Germline V CDR1 and CDR2: DFQATT, SNEGSKA (reference sequence). The DNA of the CDR3 is TGCAGTGCTACGGACTACCGCTCCCAAGAGACCCAGTACTTC. Its translation is CSATDYRSQETQYF.

This rearrangement joins TRBV7-6 to TRBJ2-1; 8 nucleotides agree with TRBD1. This CDR3 comprises 16 residues. The J segment lost 5 bases and the V segment lost 0 bases, leaving 6 bases of the junction unmatched. Germline CDR1 reads SGHVS; CDR2 reads FNYEAQ. CDR3 residues: CASSLAAGQVNNEQFF. CDR3 nucleotides: TGTGCCAGCAGCTTAGCGGCGGGACAGGTCAACAATGAGCAGTTCTTC.

This chain uses TRBV28 with TRBJ1-6; TRBD1 is a possible D gene (6 bases). The CDR3 loop spans 16 amino acids. The V gene's germline CDR1 is MDHEN and CDR2 SYDVKM. V was shortened by 3 bases and J by 3 bases, with 12 bases between the two germline ends. CDR3 sequence reads: CASSFRRTVYNSPLHF. The CDR3 DNA reads as TGTGCCAGCAGTTTTAGAAGGACAGTCTATAATTCACCCCTCCACTTT.

This clonotype was picked up many times. V usage is TRBV10-3 and J usage is TRBJ2-3; 8 nucleotides match TRBD1. The CDR3 is 14 amino acids. From germline, CDR1 is ENHRY and CDR2 SYGVKD. Trimming at V came to 6 bases and at J to 9 bases, leaving 11 bases not matched to a gene. In nucleotides, the CDR3 is TGTGCCATCAGGTTGGCAGGGGGCGTGACAACGCAGTATTTT. This translates into CAIRLAGGVTTQYF.

This clonotype showed up many times. CDR3 loop: CASSRQLVSNSPLHF. The CDR3, as DNA: TGTGCCAGCAGCCGACAGCTGGTTTCTAATTCACCCCTCCACTTT. V usage is TRBV12-3 or TRBV12-4 and J usage is TRBJ1-6; TRBD1 might be the D (5 bases). V was trimmed by 6 bases and J by 6 bases, leaving 15 bases between them. CDR3 length: 15 amino acids.

The V call is TRBV11-2, the J call TRBJ2-1; perhaps TRBD1 as D (6 bases). In germline, CDR1 is SGHAT, CDR2 FQNNGV. The V end lost 2 bases, the J end lost 6 bases, and 14 bases lay between the germline ends. The CDR3 length is 15 residues. The CDR3 DNA follows: TGTGCCAGCAGCTTAAGGCCAGAAGGGGGCAATGAGCAGTTCTTC. Protein sequence: CASSLRPEGGNEQFF.

This clonotype turned up a few times. The genes are TRBV20-1 and TRBJ1-2; D gene uncertain. V shed 1 base and J shed 4 bases, with 13 bases lying between them. Germline V CDR1 and CDR2: DFQATT, SNEGSKA (reference sequence). The CDR3 loop spans 14 amino acids. CDR3 nucleotides: TGCAGTGCTAGAGGAGGACGCGGGGTCTATGGCTACACCTTC. This codes for CSARGGRGVYGYTF.

In this sample, this clonotype turned up a few times. The rearrangement links TRBV6-2 or TRBV6-3 to TRBJ2-1; unclear D gene. There are 16 residues in the CDR3. V lost 0 bases and J lost 0, with 9 bases in between. Per the germline V gene, CDR1 is MNHEY and CDR2 is SVGEGT. The CDR3 spells CASSYSIQSSYNEQFF. The CDR3 nucleotides read TGTGCCAGCAGTTACTCGATTCAGAGCTCCTACAATGAGCAGTTCTTC.